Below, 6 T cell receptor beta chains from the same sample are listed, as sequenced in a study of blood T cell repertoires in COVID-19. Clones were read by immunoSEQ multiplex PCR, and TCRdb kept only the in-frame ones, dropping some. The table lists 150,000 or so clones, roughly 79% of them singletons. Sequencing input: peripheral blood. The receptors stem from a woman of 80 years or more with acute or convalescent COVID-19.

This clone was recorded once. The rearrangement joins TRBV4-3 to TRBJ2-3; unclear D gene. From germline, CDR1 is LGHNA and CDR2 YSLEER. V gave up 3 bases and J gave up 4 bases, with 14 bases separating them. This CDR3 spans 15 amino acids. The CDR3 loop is CASSHGRGASDTQYF. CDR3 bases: TGCGCCAGCAGCCACGGAAGAGGAGCCTCAGATACGCAGTATTTT.

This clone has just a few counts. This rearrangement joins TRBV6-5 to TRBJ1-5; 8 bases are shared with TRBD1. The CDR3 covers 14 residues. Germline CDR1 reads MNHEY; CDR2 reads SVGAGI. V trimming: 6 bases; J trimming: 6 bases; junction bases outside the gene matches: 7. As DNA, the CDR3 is TGTGCCAGCAGCCTTCGACAGGGGCTTCAGCCCCAGCATTTT. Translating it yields CASSLRQGLQPQHF.

The CDR3 DNA is TGCGCCAGCAGGGGACAGGGTTCCTACGAGCAGTACTTC. This gives the protein CASRGQGSYEQYF. The genes are TRBV10-1 and TRBJ2-7; TRBD1 matches at 9 bases. The V and J ends lost 6 bases and 1 base, in that order; junction bases with no gene match: 1. Germline-derived CDR1 and CDR2 are WNHNN and SYGVQD (reference sequence). The CDR3 runs 13 residues.

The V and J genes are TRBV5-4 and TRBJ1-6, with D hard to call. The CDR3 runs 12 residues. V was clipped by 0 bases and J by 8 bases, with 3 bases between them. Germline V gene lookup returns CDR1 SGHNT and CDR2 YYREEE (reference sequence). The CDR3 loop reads CASSLADSPLHF. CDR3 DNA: TGTGCCAGCAGCTTGGCGGATTCACCCCTCCACTTT.

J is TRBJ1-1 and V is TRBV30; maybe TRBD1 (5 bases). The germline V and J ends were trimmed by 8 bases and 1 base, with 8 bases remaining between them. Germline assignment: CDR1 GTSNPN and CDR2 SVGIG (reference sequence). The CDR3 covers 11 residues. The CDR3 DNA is TGTGCCAGGCAGGGGAACACTGAAGCTTTCTTT. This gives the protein CARQGNTEAFF.

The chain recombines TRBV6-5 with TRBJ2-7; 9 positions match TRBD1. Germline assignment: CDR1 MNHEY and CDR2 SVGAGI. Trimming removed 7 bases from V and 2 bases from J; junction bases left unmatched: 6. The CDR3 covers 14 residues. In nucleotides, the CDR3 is TGTGCCAGCAAAGGTGACAGGGGGGCCTACGAGCAGTACTTC. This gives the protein CASKGDRGAYEQYF.